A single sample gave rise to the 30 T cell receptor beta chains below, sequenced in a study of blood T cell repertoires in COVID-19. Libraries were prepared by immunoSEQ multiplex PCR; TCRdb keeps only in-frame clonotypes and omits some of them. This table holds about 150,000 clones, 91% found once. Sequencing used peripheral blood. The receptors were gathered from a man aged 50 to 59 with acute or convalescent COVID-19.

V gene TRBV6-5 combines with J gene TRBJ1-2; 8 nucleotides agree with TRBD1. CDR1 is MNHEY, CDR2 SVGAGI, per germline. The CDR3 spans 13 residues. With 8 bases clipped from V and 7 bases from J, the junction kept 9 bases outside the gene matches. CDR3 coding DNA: TGTGCCAGCGCCGACAGGGGACGGCTTGGCTACACCTTC. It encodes CASADRGRLGYTF.

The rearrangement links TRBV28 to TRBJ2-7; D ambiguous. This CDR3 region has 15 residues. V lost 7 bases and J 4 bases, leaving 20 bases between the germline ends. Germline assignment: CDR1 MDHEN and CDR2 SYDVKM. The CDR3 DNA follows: TGTGCCAGCACATATTCGATTAGTAGCAGTTACGAGCAGTACTTC. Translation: CASTYSISSSYEQYF.

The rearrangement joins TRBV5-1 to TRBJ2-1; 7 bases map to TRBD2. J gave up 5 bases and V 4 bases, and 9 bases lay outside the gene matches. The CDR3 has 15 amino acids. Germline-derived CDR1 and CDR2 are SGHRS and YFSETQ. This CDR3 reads CASSPWASGNNEQFF. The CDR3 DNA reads TGCGCCAGCAGCCCCTGGGCTAGCGGAAACAATGAGCAGTTCTTC.

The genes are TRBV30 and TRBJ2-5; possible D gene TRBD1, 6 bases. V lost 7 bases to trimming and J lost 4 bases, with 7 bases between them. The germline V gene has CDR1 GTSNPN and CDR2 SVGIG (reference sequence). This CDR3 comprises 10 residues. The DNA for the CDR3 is TGTGCCTTACAGGGAGAGACCCAGTACTTC. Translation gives CALQGETQYF.

The CDR3 nucleotides read TGTGCCAGCACCCTACCCAGACAGGGGATCAGGTCACCCCTCCACTTT. Translation: CASTLPRQGIRSPLHF. The chain employs TRBV7-8 and TRBJ1-6; 8 nucleotides line up with TRBD1. The J segment lost 10 bases and the V segment lost 7 bases, leaving 15 bases of the junction unmatched. CDR3 length: 16 residues. The germline V gene encodes CDR1 SGHVS and CDR2 FQNEAQ. Looking up the rest from reference TRBV7-8 and TRBJ1-6 gives the full variable domain: GAGVSQSPRYKVAKRGQDVALRCDPISGHVSLFWYQQALGQGPEFLTYFQNEAQLDKSGLPSDRFFAERPEGSVSTLKIQRTQQEDSAVYLCASTLPRQGIRSPLHFGNGTRLTVT.

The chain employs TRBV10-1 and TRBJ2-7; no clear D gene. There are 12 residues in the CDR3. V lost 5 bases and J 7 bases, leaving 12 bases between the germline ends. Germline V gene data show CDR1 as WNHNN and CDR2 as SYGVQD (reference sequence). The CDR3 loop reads CASSPDSGEQYF. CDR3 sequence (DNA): TGCGCCAGCAGTCCCGACTCCGGGGAGCAGTACTTC.

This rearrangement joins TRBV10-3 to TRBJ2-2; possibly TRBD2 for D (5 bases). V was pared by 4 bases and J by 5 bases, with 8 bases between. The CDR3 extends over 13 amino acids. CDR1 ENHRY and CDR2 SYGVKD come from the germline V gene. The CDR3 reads CAISGTLTGELFF. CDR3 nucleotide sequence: TGTGCCATCAGTGGGACTCTTACCGGGGAGCTGTTTTTT.

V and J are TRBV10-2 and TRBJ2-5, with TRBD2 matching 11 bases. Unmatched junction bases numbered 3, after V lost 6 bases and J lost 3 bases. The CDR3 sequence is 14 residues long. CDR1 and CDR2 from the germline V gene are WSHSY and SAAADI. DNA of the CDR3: TGCGCCAGCAGGAGGGGACTAGCGGAAGAGACCCAGTACTTC. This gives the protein CASRRGLAEETQYF.

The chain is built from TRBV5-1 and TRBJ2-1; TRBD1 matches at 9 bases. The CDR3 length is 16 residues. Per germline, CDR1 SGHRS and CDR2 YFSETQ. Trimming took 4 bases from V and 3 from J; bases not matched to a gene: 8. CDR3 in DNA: TGCGCCAGCAGCCCGGGGACAGGGAGAGGCTACAATGAGCAGTTCTTC. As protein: CASSPGTGRGYNEQFF.

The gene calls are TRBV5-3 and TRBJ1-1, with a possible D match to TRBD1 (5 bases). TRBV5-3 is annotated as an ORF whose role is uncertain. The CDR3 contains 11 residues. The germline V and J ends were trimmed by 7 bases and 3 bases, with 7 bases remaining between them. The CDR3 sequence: CARAGYTEAFF. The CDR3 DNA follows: TGTGCCAGAGCAGGGTACACTGAAGCTTTCTTT.

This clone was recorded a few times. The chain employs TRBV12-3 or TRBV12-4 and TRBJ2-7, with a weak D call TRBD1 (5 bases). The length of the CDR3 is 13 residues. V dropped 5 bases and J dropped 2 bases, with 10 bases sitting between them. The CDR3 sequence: CASSRQFTYEQYF. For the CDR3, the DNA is TGTGCCAGCAGTCGACAGTTTACCTACGAGCAGTACTTC.

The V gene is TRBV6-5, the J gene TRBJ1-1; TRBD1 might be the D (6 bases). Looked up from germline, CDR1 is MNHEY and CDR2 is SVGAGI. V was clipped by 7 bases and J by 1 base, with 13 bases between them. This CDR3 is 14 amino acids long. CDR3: CASNMRGRNTEAFF. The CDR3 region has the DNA TGTGCCAGCAATATGAGGGGGAGGAACACTGAAGCTTTCTTT.

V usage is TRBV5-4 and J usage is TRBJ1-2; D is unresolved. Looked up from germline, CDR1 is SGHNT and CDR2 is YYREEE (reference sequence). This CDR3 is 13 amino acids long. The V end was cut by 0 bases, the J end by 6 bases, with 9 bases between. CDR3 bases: TGTGCCAGCAGCTTGGGCGGGTCGGATGGCTACACCTTC. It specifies CASSLGGSDGYTF. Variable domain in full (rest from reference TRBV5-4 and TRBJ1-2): ETGVTQSPTHLIKTRGQQVTLRCSSQSGHNTVSWYQQALGQGPQFIFQYYREEENGRGNFPPRFSGLQFPNYSSELNVNALELDDSALYLCASSLGGSDGYTFGSGTRLTVV.

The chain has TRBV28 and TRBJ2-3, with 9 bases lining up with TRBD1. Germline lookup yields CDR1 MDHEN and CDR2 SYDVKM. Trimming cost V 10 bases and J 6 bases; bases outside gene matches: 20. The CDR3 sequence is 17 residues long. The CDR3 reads CATLGTGSGEGRDTQYF. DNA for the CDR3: TGTGCCACTCTTGGGACAGGGAGCGGAGAAGGTAGGGATACGCAGTATTTT.

The CDR3 is CASSRQGAQETQYF. The CDR3 DNA sequence: TGTGCCAGTAGTAGGCAGGGGGCCCAAGAGACCCAGTACTTC. This chain links TRBV19 with TRBJ2-5; 8 bases map to TRBD1. The CDR3 is made up of 14 amino acids. CDR1 and CDR2 (germline): LNHDA, SQIVND (reference sequence). V shed 4 bases and J 1 base; nucleotides not matched to a gene: 2.

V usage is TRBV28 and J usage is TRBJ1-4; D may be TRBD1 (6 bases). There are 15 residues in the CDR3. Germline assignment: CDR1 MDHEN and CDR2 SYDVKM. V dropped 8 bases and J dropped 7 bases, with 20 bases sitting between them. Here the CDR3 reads CASHANLGQIEKLFF. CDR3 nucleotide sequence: TGTGCCAGCCATGCCAACCTCGGACAGATTGAAAAACTGTTTTTT.

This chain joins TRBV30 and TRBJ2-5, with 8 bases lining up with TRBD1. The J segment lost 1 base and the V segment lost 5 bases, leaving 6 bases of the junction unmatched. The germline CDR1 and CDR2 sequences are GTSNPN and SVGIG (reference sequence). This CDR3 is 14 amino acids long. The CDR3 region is CAWDFQGAQETQYF. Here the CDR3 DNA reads TGTGCCTGGGACTTTCAGGGGGCCCAAGAGACCCAGTACTTC.

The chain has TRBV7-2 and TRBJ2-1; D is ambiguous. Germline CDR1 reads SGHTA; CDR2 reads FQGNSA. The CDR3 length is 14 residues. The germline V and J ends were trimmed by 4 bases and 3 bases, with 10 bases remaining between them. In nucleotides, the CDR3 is TGTGCCAGCAGCTCCCCCACTGGCTACAATGAGCAGTTCTTC. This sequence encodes CASSSPTGYNEQFF.

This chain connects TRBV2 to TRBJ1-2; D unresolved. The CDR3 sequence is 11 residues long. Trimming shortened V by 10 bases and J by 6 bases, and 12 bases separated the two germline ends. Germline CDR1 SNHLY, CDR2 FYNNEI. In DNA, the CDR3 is TGTGCCACCGACCCGGGAGATGGCTACACCTTC. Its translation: CATDPGDGYTF.

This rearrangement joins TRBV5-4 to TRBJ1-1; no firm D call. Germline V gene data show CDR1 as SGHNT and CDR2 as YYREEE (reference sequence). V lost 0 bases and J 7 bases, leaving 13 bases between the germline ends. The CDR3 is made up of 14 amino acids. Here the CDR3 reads CASSLDLSHSEAFF. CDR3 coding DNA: TGTGCCAGCAGCTTGGACCTCTCGCACAGTGAAGCTTTCTTT.

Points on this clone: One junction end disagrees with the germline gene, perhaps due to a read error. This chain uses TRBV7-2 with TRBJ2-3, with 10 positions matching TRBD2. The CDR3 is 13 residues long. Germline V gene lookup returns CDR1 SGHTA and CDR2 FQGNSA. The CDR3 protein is CASSLDRASGGVF. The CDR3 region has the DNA TGTGCCAGCAGCTTAGATCGGGCTAGCGGGGGTGTCTTT.

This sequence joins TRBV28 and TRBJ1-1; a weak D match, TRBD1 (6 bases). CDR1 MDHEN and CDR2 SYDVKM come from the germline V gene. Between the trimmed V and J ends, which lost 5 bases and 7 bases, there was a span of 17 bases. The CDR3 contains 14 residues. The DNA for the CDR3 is TGTGCCAGCAGTACAAAGGGGGAAACGTTTGAAGCTTTCTTT. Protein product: CASSTKGETFEAFF.

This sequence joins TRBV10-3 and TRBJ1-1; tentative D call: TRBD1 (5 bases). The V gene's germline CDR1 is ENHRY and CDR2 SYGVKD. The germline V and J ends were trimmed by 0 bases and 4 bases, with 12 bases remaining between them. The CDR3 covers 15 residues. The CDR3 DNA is TGTGCCATCAGTGAGTCAGTAGGGGCAGTCACTGAAGCTTTCTTT. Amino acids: CAISESVGAVTEAFF.

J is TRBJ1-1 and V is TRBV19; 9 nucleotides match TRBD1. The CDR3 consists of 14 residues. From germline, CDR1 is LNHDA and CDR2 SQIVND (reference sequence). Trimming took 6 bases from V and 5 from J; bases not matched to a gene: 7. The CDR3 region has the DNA TGTGCCAGTAGGATCGACAGGGGGAGGACTGAAGCTTTCTTT. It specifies CASRIDRGRTEAFF.

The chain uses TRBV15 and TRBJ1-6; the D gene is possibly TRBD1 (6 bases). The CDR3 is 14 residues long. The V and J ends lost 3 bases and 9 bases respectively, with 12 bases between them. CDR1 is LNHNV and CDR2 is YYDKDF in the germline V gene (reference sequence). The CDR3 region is CATSSFRGGSPLHF. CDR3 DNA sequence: TGTGCCACCAGCAGTTTCCGAGGGGGTTCACCCCTCCACTTT.

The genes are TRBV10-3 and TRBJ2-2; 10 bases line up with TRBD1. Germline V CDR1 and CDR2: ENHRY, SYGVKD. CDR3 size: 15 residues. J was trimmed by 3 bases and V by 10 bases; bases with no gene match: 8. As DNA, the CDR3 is TGTGCCACCGGGCGGGGGACAGGGGACACCGGGGAGCTGTTTTTT. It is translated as CATGRGTGDTGELFF.

The CDR3 sequence is CASTPWGAGTGELFF. DNA of the CDR3: TGTGCCAGCACCCCCTGGGGCGCGGGGACCGGGGAGCTGTTTTTT. The genes are TRBV2 and TRBJ2-2; tentative D call: TRBD2 (6 bases). Trimming took off 7 bases at V and 5 bases at J, with 17 bases between the two ends. CDR1 SNHLY and CDR2 FYNNEI come from the germline V gene. CDR3 size: 15 residues. The variable domain in full, completed from reference TRBV2 and TRBJ2-2, reads EPEVTQTPSHQVTQMGQEVILRCVPISNHLYFYWYRQILGQKVEFLVSFYNNEISEKSEIFDDQFSVERPDGSNFTLKIRSTKLEDSAMYFCASTPWGAGTGELFFGEGSRLTVL.

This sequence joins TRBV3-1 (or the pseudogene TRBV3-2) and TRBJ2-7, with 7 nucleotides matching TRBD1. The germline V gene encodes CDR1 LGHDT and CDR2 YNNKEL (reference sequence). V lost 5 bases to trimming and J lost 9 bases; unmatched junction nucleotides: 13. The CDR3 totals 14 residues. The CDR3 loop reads CASSTRDSRSGQYF. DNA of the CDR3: TGTGCCAGCAGCACCCGGGACAGTCGATCGGGGCAGTACTTC.

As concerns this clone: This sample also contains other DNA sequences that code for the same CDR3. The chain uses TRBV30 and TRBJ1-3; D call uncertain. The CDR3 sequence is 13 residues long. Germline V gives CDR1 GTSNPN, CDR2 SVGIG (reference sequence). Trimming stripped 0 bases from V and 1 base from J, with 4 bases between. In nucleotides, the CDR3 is TGTGCCTGGAGTGTTAGTTCTGGAAACACCATATATTTT. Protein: CAWSVSSGNTIYF.

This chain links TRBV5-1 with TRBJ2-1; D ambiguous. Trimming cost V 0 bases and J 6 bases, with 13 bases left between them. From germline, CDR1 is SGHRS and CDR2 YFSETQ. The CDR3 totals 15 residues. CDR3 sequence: CASSLASGNGNEQFF. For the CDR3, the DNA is TGCGCCAGCAGCTTGGCTTCAGGCAACGGCAATGAGCAGTTCTTC.